This T cell receptor beta chain was sequenced for a study of neurological immune-mediated disorders. Study details: Among roughly 34 multiple sclerosis patients, some 31 were relapsing-remitting and 3 were secondary progressive. Findings and caveats of the study: Among 34 multiple sclerosis patients, phylogenetic grouping put the repertoires of 18 into a single related-CDR3 cluster, a possible signature. It was HTLV-1-associated myelopathy that showed the most TCR clonal expansion, while multiple sclerosis showed the least, falling below healthy controls.

One entry per CDR3 protein results from TCRdb running MiXCR on the 5' RACE reads. The table records tens of thousands of distinct CDR3 sequences, 3% to 4% of them present only once. Unsorted libraries came from 2 million PBMCs stored at -80 °C. The ends were cut back, 5 bases at V and 1 base at J, with 13 bases in the middle. The CDR3 extends over 15 amino acids. This clonotype was seen ten or more times. Its target is not known. This TCR was recovered from a man in his forties with multiple sclerosis. The material sequenced was PBMCs. The chain employs TRBV12-3 or TRBV12-4 and TRBJ2-3, with D maybe TRBD2 (6 bases). This CDR3 reads CASSAHASGTDTQYF. DNA of the CDR3: TGTGCCAGCAGTGCCCACGCTAGCGGCACAGATACGCAGTATTTT.